This TCR beta chain was sequenced during a study of blood T cell repertoires in COVID-19. CDR3 size: 16 residues. Germline CDR1 SGHAT, CDR2 FQNNGV. V lost 5 bases to trimming and J lost 5 bases; unmatched junction nucleotides: 12. Repertoires were generated with immunoSEQ multiplex PCR, while TCRdb's copy carries only in-frame clones and drops some. The table records around 60,000 clones, 88% of them present only once. The source is a human donor in a cohort sampled during active COVID-19. The V and J genes are TRBV11-2 and TRBJ2-5, with TRBD2 matching over 9 bases. Specimen: peripheral blood. CDR3 nucleotides: TGTGCCAGCAGCATACGCTTAGCGGGAGAGGATGAGACCCAGTACTTC. This codes for CASSIRLAGEDETQYF.